The clone carrying this T cell receptor (beta chain) was seen a handful of times. Its specificity is not known. Carrying unique molecular identifiers, the cDNA also gained a universal primer site through template switching. TCRdb called the 5' RACE reads again in MiXCR, with one record for every CDR3 protein. The table lists about 290,000 distinct CDR3 sequences, roughly 10% of them singletons. These data belong to a study of identical twins. Study conclusions and caveats: Memory repertoires lacked the insertion deficit that abundant cord blood beta clonotypes showed.

Another study also made use of these data, one on yellow fever vaccine responses in identical twins.

The TCR comes from a young woman in good health. The sequencing input was CD8+ T cells sorted from blood.

CDR3: CASSFTGPTNYGYTF. The CDR3 region has the DNA TGTGCCAGCAGCTTCACCGGGCCCACCAACTATGGCTACACCTTC. The V call is TRBV7-9, the J call TRBJ1-2; no definite D call. The germline V and J ends were trimmed by 3 bases and 2 bases, with 13 bases remaining between them. Germline loops: CDR1 SEHNR, CDR2 FQNEAQ (reference sequence). This CDR3 contains 15 residues.